What follows are 26 T cell receptor beta chains derived from one specimen sequenced in a study of blood T cell repertoires in COVID-19. Some clones are missing from TCRdb's copy, which holds only in-frame ones; the method was immunoSEQ multiplex PCR. The table shows about 380,000 clones, with more than 75% occurring only once. The specimen was PBMCs or T cells enriched from blood (not recorded which). Receptor source: a woman aged 18-29 years who had recovered from COVID-19.

Concerning this clone itself: One end of the junction fails to match germline, which may point to a read error. The genes are TRBV9 and TRBJ2-2; 7 nucleotides match TRBD2. CDR1 and CDR2 (germline): SGDLS, YYNGEE. The CDR3 is 19 residues long. The CDR3 sequence: CANSETSAGTYYHTGELFF. The CDR3 DNA sequence: TGTGCCAACAGCGAGACCTCAGCGGGGACCTATTATCACACCGGGGAGCTGTTTTTT.

This chain links TRBV24-1 with TRBJ1-1; D unresolved. The germline gives CDR1 KGHDR, CDR2 SFDVKD. The CDR3 has 16 amino acids. Trimming took 5 bases from V and 0 from J, leaving 15 bases between them. CDR3 nucleotide sequence: TGTGCCACCAGTGGTTCCTCCGGGAACTTGAACACTGAAGCTTTCTTT. It codes for CATSGSSGNLNTEAFF.

The chain carries TRBV19 and TRBJ2-5; 8 bases are a match to TRBD2. The CDR3 runs 14 residues. Germline V gene sequence: CDR1 LNHDA, CDR2 SQIVND (reference sequence). Germline trimming cut 4 bases from V and 5 bases from J; bases unmatched to any gene: 6. The CDR3 sequence is CASSTPGLVETQYF. Here the CDR3 DNA reads TGTGCCAGTAGTACTCCGGGACTAGTTGAGACCCAGTACTTC.

The rearrangement joins TRBV12-5 to TRBJ2-3, with a tentative D call TRBD1 (5 bases). This CDR3 spans 13 amino acids. Trimming pared 2 bases from V and 6 bases from J, leaving 9 bases between. Germline values: CDR1 LGHNT, CDR2 FRNRAP. CDR3 bases: TGTGCTAGTGGTTTGCAGGGTTGGGATACGCAGTATTTT. Translated: CASGLQGWDTQYF.

In regard to this clone: One end of the junction fails to match germline, which may point to a read error. The V and J genes are TRBV7-3 and TRBJ2-3, with D tentatively TRBD2 (5 bases). The CDR3 consists of 16 residues. CDR1 and CDR2 from the germline V gene are SGHTA and FQGTGA. CDR3 nucleotide sequence: TGCGCCAGCAGCTTAACGTTAGGGAGACCTGAGGATACGCAGTATTTT. Translating gives CASSLTLGRPEDTQYF.

This chain links TRBV6-5 with TRBJ1-5; 9 bases match TRBD1. Germline CDR1 reads MNHEY; CDR2 reads SVGAGI. Trimming took 5 bases from V and 7 from J; bases not matched to a gene: 9. This CDR3 is 15 amino acids long. The CDR3 DNA sequence: TGTGCCAGCAGTCCCGGGACAGGGCGTTTCCAGCCCCAGCATTTT. Translation gives CASSPGTGRFQPQHF.

This sequence joins TRBV5-1 and TRBJ2-5, with TRBD1 matching 7 bases. CDR1 is SGHRS and CDR2 is YFSETQ in the germline V gene. Unmatched junction bases numbered 10, after V lost 0 bases and J lost 5 bases. CDR3 length: 16 residues. This CDR3 reads CASSLDRWTGGETQYF. CDR3 nucleotide sequence: TGCGCCAGCAGCTTGGATCGGTGGACAGGCGGGGAGACCCAGTACTTC.

This chain joins TRBV5-5 and TRBJ2-7; TRBD1 matches 8 bases. Germline trimming cut 6 bases from V and 4 bases from J; bases unmatched to any gene: 12. Germline V gene data show CDR1 as SGHKS and CDR2 as YYEKEE (reference sequence). This CDR3 contains 15 residues. The CDR3 loop reads CASTFSPQGGYEQYF. The CDR3 nucleotides read TGTGCCAGCACCTTTAGCCCACAGGGGGGATACGAGCAGTACTTC.

Turning to this clone: One junction end disagrees with the germline gene, perhaps due to a read error. The chain employs TRBV28 and TRBJ1-3; D gene ambiguous. This CDR3 is 14 amino acids long. Germline V gene data show CDR1 as MDHEN and CDR2 as SYDVKM. The CDR3 nucleotides read TGTGTCAGCAGTTTGAGACACTCTGGAAACACCATATATTTT. Residues: CVSSLRHSGNTIYF.

V gene TRBV2 combines with J gene TRBJ1-5; 7 bases agree with TRBD1. The CDR3 is 15 amino acids. Germline assignment: CDR1 SNHLY and CDR2 FYNNEI. V shed 4 bases, J shed 5 bases, and the junction held 8 bases outside the gene matches. The CDR3 coding sequence is TGTGCCAGCAGTGCTCGGGACAGCCGGGATCAGCCCCAGCATTTT. Its protein is CASSARDSRDQPQHF.

The chain uses TRBV29-1 and TRBJ2-3; maybe TRBD1 (6 bases). V lost 7 bases to trimming and J lost 0 bases, with 17 bases between them. This CDR3 spans 15 amino acids. CDR1 and CDR2 from the germline V gene are SQVTM and ANQGSEA. CDR3 DNA: TGCAGCGGGCAGGAAACAGGGTCTAGCACAGATACGCAGTATTTT. Amino acid sequence: CSGQETGSSTDTQYF.

The chain uses TRBV28 and TRBJ1-5, with a possible D match to TRBD1 (6 bases). Between the trimmed V and J ends, which lost 6 bases and 1 base, there was a span of 13 bases. This CDR3 is built from 15 residues. Germline assignment: CDR1 MDHEN and CDR2 SYDVKM. CDR3 region: CASSPGGGSNQPQHF. CDR3 nucleotides: TGTGCCAGCAGCCCGGGGGGGGGCAGCAATCAGCCCCAGCATTTT. Variable domain in full (rest from reference TRBV28 and TRBJ1-5): DVKVTQSSRYLVKRTGEKVFLECVQDMDHENMFWYRQDPGLGLRLIYFSYDVKMKEKGDIPEGYSVSREKKERFSLILESASTNQTSMYLCASSPGGGSNQPQHFGDGTRLSIL.

The chain uses TRBV3-1 (or the pseudogene TRBV3-2) and TRBJ1-2, with a tentative D call TRBD1 (6 bases). This CDR3 is built from 19 residues. In germline, CDR1 is LGHDT, CDR2 YNNKEL (reference sequence). V lost 0 bases and J 3 bases, leaving 23 bases between the germline ends. The CDR3 reads CASSQEGRRQGPDDYGYTF. The CDR3, as DNA: TGTGCCAGCAGCCAAGAAGGAAGGCGGCAGGGGCCGGACGACTATGGCTACACCTTC.

V gene TRBV5-1 combines with J gene TRBJ2-7; 10 bases fit TRBD1. Looked up from germline, CDR1 is SGHRS and CDR2 is YFSETQ. The CDR3 is 14 residues long. V gave up 7 bases and J gave up 5 bases; unmatched junction bases: 9. CDR3 protein: CASFAGTGADEQYF. CDR3 bases: TGCGCCAGCTTCGCCGGGACAGGGGCCGACGAGCAGTACTTC.

This sequence joins TRBV24-1 and TRBJ1-5, with D possibly TRBD1 on 6 matching bases. The CDR3 totals 16 residues. V lost 5 bases to trimming and J lost 5 bases, with 18 bases between them. The germline V gene has CDR1 KGHDR and CDR2 SFDVKD. CDR3 sequence: CATSASWGGPDQPQHF. As DNA, the CDR3 is TGTGCCACCAGTGCCTCTTGGGGGGGCCCGGATCAGCCCCAGCATTTT.

This chain uses TRBV28 with TRBJ1-4; the D gene is possibly TRBD1 (5 bases). CDR1 is MDHEN and CDR2 is SYDVKM in the germline V gene. The CDR3 has 15 amino acids. The V and J ends lost 2 bases and 7 bases respectively, with 14 bases between them. The CDR3 loop reads CASSLQGLQSEKLFF. The CDR3 nucleotides read TGTGCCAGCAGTTTACAGGGACTCCAGTCTGAAAAACTGTTTTTT.

The chain couples TRBV12-3 or TRBV12-4 to TRBJ2-7; D may be TRBD2 (6 bases). V dropped 5 bases and J dropped 4 bases, with 12 bases sitting between them. This CDR3 is 13 amino acids long. The CDR3 region is CASSETAGYEQYF. In nucleotides, the CDR3 is TGTGCCAGCAGTGAAACTGCGGGATACGAGCAGTACTTC.

This chain uses TRBV2 with TRBJ1-1; D remains ambiguous. The CDR3 runs to 15 residues. Germline values: CDR1 SNHLY, CDR2 FYNNEI. Trimming pared 2 bases from V and 3 bases from J, leaving 13 bases between. The CDR3 spells CASSEPEKWDTEAFF. The CDR3 DNA reads TGTGCCAGCAGTGAACCGGAGAAGTGGGACACTGAAGCTTTCTTT.

This chain uses TRBV9 with TRBJ2-7; 7 bases align to TRBD2. CDR3 length: 14 amino acids. J lost 6 bases, V lost 3 bases, and 9 bases had no gene match. Germline V gene lookup returns CDR1 SGDLS and CDR2 YYNGEE. CDR3 in DNA: TGTGCCAGCAGCGAACGGACGGGGGGATTCGAGCAGTACTTC. It specifies CASSERTGGFEQYF. The full variable domain, rest sourced from reference TRBV9 and TRBJ2-7, is DSGVTQTPKHLITATGQRVTLRCSPRSGDLSVYWYQQSLDQGLQFLIQYYNGEERAKGNILERFSAQQFPDLHSELNLSSLELGDSALYFCASSERTGGFEQYFGPGTRLTVT.

This clone is a singleton in its sample. The rearrangement joins TRBV6-5 to TRBJ2-7; 7 nucleotides line up with TRBD1. The CDR3 sequence is 14 residues long. The germline CDR1 and CDR2 sequences are MNHEY and SVGAGI. V dropped 1 base and J dropped 5; count of bases not matched to a gene: 5. The CDR3 DNA reads as TGTGCCAGCAGTTACTGGGACAGACTTGACGAGCAGTACTTC. Protein sequence: CASSYWDRLDEQYF.

The chain joins TRBV19 to TRBJ1-2; 8 bases map to TRBD1. The CDR3 spans 14 residues. V was pared by 3 bases and J by 6 bases, with 6 bases of the junction left unmatched. Per germline, CDR1 LNHDA and CDR2 SQIVND (reference sequence). CDR3 region: CASSISPGGNGYTF. The CDR3 region has the DNA TGTGCCAGTAGTATCTCGCCAGGGGGCAATGGCTACACCTTC.

The chain employs TRBV3-1 (or the pseudogene TRBV3-2) and TRBJ2-5; 12 nucleotides align to TRBD2. V lost 7 bases and J lost 2; bases outside the gene matches: 11. The CDR3 is 17 amino acids. Germline values: CDR1 LGHDT, CDR2 YNNKEL (reference sequence). CDR3 loop: CASNYGLAGRKQETQYF. The CDR3 nucleotides are TGTGCCAGCAATTATGGACTAGCGGGGAGGAAACAAGAGACCCAGTACTTC.

The V gene is TRBV9, the J gene TRBJ1-1, with D tentatively TRBD1 (6 bases). CDR3 size: 15 residues. The germline V gene has CDR1 SGDLS and CDR2 YYNGEE. V lost 4 bases and J 3 bases, leaving 16 bases between the germline ends. The CDR3 region is CASSPEGVSHTEAFF. Here the CDR3 DNA reads TGTGCCAGCAGCCCCGAGGGGGTAAGCCACACTGAAGCTTTCTTT.

The genes are TRBV5-8 and TRBJ2-1, with 7 bases that match TRBD1. Looked up from germline, CDR1 is SGHTS and CDR2 is YDEGEE. The V segment lost 5 bases and the J segment 5 bases; nucleotides outside the gene matches: 7. The CDR3 has 14 amino acids. CDR3 bases: TGTGCCAGCAGACCCAGGACAGGCCACAATGAGCAGTTCTTC. Protein sequence: CASRPRTGHNEQFF.

This chain connects TRBV28 to TRBJ1-2, with TRBD1 as a possible D gene (6 bases). Germline V CDR1 and CDR2: MDHEN, SYDVKM. The CDR3 runs to 16 residues. V lost 2 bases and J lost 7, with 20 bases in between. Here the CDR3 reads CASSLKGSRGRSGYTF. The CDR3 DNA sequence: TGTGCCAGCAGTTTAAAGGGATCCAGGGGCCGAAGTGGCTACACCTTC.

The rearrangement links TRBV10-3 to TRBJ1-5; D unclear. The CDR3 is 15 amino acids. CDR1 and CDR2 from the germline V gene are ENHRY and SYGVKD. V shed 6 bases and J shed 7 bases, with 19 bases lying between them. CDR3 sequence reads: CAIRESREVSQPQHF. The CDR3 DNA reads TGTGCCATCAGAGAAAGTAGGGAGGTAAGCCAGCCCCAGCATTTT.